This passage covers 17 T cell receptor beta chains from one sample sequenced in a study of read filtering for tumor transcriptome and immune sequencing. From approximately 430 ng of RNA, a library with molecular barcoded alpha/delta and beta/gamma adaptors was made. TCRdb reprocessed the reads with MiXCR, giving one entry per CDR3 protein. This table has about 130,000 distinct CDR3 sequences, under 15% appearing once. Sequenced material: a population of CD138-negative cells sorted from bone marrow. The receptors here all came from a donor aged 40 or older with multiple myeloma.

The chain uses TRBV20-1 and TRBJ2-7, with TRBD1 as a possible D gene (6 bases). V lost 1 base to trimming and J lost 6 bases, with 13 bases between them. The CDR3 length is 13 residues. Germline lookup yields CDR1 DFQATT and CDR2 SNEGSKA (reference sequence). Here the CDR3 DNA reads TGCAGTGCTAGAGGGGAACAGGGTATCGAGCAGTACTTC. Translated, it gives CSARGEQGIEQYF.

The V call is TRBV6-5, the J call TRBJ2-7; 7 bases match TRBD2. Germline CDR1 reads MNHEY; CDR2 reads SVGAGI. The CDR3 length is 18 residues. V dropped 8 bases and J dropped 2; count of bases not matched to a gene: 21. The CDR3 is CASRPEEGGPFSPYEQYF. CDR3 bases: TGTGCCAGCCGACCTGAGGAGGGAGGGCCTTTCAGTCCCTACGAGCAGTACTTC.

This clonotype was recorded at least ten times. The V call is TRBV12-3 or TRBV12-4, the J call TRBJ1-5; D is unclear. The V and J ends lost 6 bases and 3 bases respectively, with 6 bases between them. The CDR3 covers 12 residues. The CDR3: CASSRYNQPQHF. The CDR3 nucleotides read TGTGCCAGCAGCAGATACAATCAGCCCCAGCATTTT.

This clonotype has a count of ten or more. J is TRBJ2-1 and V is TRBV7-3, with D unclear. This CDR3 spans 14 amino acids. CDR1 SGHTA and CDR2 FQGTGA come from the germline V gene. Deletions cut 3 bases from V and 6 bases from J, with 12 bases between. The CDR3 spells CASSFGLMANEQFF. The CDR3 DNA reads as TGTGCCAGCAGCTTCGGATTAATGGCCAATGAGCAGTTCTTC.

This clonotype was observed many times. The chain is built from TRBV6-5 and TRBJ2-1; D not certain. This CDR3 region has 16 residues. Germline loops: CDR1 MNHEY, CDR2 SVGAGI. Trimming stripped 2 bases from V and 8 bases from J, with 19 bases between. CDR3 nucleotide sequence: TGTGCCAGCAGTTACGATGCTTTGGCCGAGTCGGATGAGCAGTTCTTC. The encoded protein is CASSYDALAESDEQFF.

The table lists this clonotype with a few counts. This rearrangement joins TRBV19 to TRBJ1-2; possible D gene TRBD1, 5 bases. CDR3 length: 14 residues. V shed 3 bases and J shed 8 bases, with 16 bases lying between them. Per the germline V gene, CDR1 is LNHDA and CDR2 is SQIVND (reference sequence). The CDR3 spells CASSILQGEVGYTF. For the CDR3, the DNA is TGTGCCAGTAGTATTCTCCAGGGAGAGGTCGGCTACACCTTC.

This clonotype was found many times. The chain joins TRBV10-1 to TRBJ2-7; 10 bases align to TRBD2. This CDR3 is 14 amino acids long. The germline CDR1 and CDR2 sequences are WNHNN and SYGVQD (reference sequence). Trimming took 5 bases from V and 6 from J; bases not matched to a gene: 7. CDR3 in amino acids: CASSSSGSRGEQYF. CDR3 nucleotide sequence: TGCGCCAGCAGTTCTAGCGGGAGTCGGGGCGAGCAGTACTTC.

This clonotype was picked up many times. One junction end disagrees with the germline gene, perhaps due to a read error. V is TRBV7-7 and J is TRBJ2-1; D remains ambiguous. Germline CDR1 SSHAT, CDR2 FNYEAQ (reference sequence). CDR3 length: 12 residues. The CDR3 nucleotides are TGTGCTAGCAGCCCCTTGCGGAATGAGCAGTTCTTC. It encodes CASSPLRNEQFF. Drawing the rest from reference TRBV7-7 and TRBJ2-1, the complete variable domain is GAGVSQSPRYKVTKRGQDVTLRCDPISSHATLYWYQQALGQGPEFLTYFNYEAQPDKSGLPSDRFSAERPEGSISTLTIQRTEQRDSAMYRCASSPLRNEQFFGPGTRLTVL.

The chain recombines TRBV30 with TRBJ2-6, with D possibly being TRBD2 (5 bases). The CDR3 covers 13 residues. The ends were cut back, 5 bases at V and 1 base at J, with 6 bases in the middle. The germline V gene encodes CDR1 GTSNPN and CDR2 SVGIG (reference sequence). The CDR3 DNA reads TGTGCCTGGGGACTGTCTGGGGCCAACGTCCTGACTTTC. Protein product: CAWGLSGANVLTF. Based on the CDR3 plus reference TRBV30 and TRBJ2-6, the full variable domain is SQTIHQWPATLVQPVGSPLSLECTVEGTSNPNLYWYRQAAGRGLQLLFYSVGIGQISSEVPQNLSASRPQDRQFILSSKKLLLSDSGFYLCAWGLSGANVLTFGAGSRLTVL.

This clonotype was counted ten times or more. The J gene is TRBJ1-1, the V gene TRBV5-1, with D perhaps matching TRBD1 (6 bases). V was trimmed by 4 bases and J by 1 base, leaving 17 bases between them. The germline gives CDR1 SGHRS, CDR2 YFSETQ. This CDR3 is 16 amino acids long. CDR3 bases: TGCGCCAGCAGCGCCCAGGGGCTGGGAACGAACACTGAAGCTTTCTTT. It is translated as CASSAQGLGTNTEAFF.

The table lists this clonotype with many counts. This chain links TRBV5-1 with TRBJ2-1, with TRBD1 matching over 8 bases. Germline V CDR1 and CDR2: SGHRS, YFSETQ. The CDR3 loop spans 15 amino acids. Trimming took 4 bases from V and 6 from J; bases not matched to a gene: 9. CDR3 in amino acids: CASSGGTGGVNEQFF. The DNA of the CDR3 is TGCGCCAGCAGCGGCGGGACAGGTGGGGTCAATGAGCAGTTCTTC.

This clonotype was counted a few times. Compared with germline, one end of the junction differs, possibly owing to a read error. The V and J genes are TRBV20-1 and TRBJ2-1; 9 bases are shared with TRBD1. The CDR3 loop spans 16 amino acids. Germline V lookup: CDR1 DFQATT, CDR2 SNEGSKA (reference sequence). As DNA, the CDR3 is TGCGGTGCTAGAGACATACAGGGGGCGCGGCAATTTGAGCAGTTCTTC. Protein sequence: CGARDIQGARQFEQFF.

This clonotype was detected ten times or more. V usage is TRBV29-1 and J usage is TRBJ1-2; possible D gene TRBD1, 5 bases. This CDR3 spans 11 amino acids. The ends were cut back, 4 bases at V and 3 bases at J, with 6 bases in the middle. Germline-derived CDR1 and CDR2 are SQVTM and ANQGSEA. The CDR3 nucleotides are TGCAGCGTTGCGACAGACTATGGCTACACCTTC. Translation gives CSVATDYGYTF.

This clonotype was recorded a few times. The chain couples TRBV9 to TRBJ1-1; D gene uncertain. From germline, CDR1 is SGDLS and CDR2 YYNGEE. The CDR3 extends over 14 amino acids. The V end lost 1 base, the J end lost 1 base, and 8 bases lay between the germline ends. As DNA, the CDR3 is TGTGCCAGCAGCGTACAGGCCTCGAACACTGAAGCTTTCTTT. The encoded protein is CASSVQASNTEAFF.

This clonotype was seen ten or more times. This chain links TRBV20-1 with TRBJ2-7; 8 nucleotides line up with TRBD2. The CDR3 totals 14 residues. Losses at the gene ends were 5 bases for V and 0 bases for J; bases not matched to a gene: 6. Germline CDR1 is DFQATT and CDR2 is SNEGSKA (reference sequence). The CDR3 loop reads CSASTSGVSYEQYF. CDR3 sequence (DNA): TGCAGTGCTTCTACTAGCGGTGTCTCCTACGAGCAGTACTTC.

The rearrangement links TRBV20-1 to TRBJ2-7; weak D call: TRBD1 (5 bases). V was trimmed by 2 bases and J by 2 bases, leaving 16 bases between them. The CDR3 contains 15 residues. The germline gives CDR1 DFQATT, CDR2 SNEGSKA (reference sequence). CDR3 nucleotide sequence: TGCAGTGCTAGAAATCACCAGGGTTTCACCTACGAGCAGTACTTC. This encodes CSARNHQGFTYEQYF.

This clonotype occurred many times. The chain joins TRBV6-5 to TRBJ2-1; 13 bases agree with TRBD2. This CDR3 comprises 15 residues. The germline CDR1 and CDR2 sequences are MNHEY and SVGAGI. J lost 9 bases, V lost 2 bases, and 4 bases had no gene match. In DNA, the CDR3 is TGTGCCAGCAGTTACACATGGACTAGCGGGGGTGAGCAGTTCTTC. Protein: CASSYTWTSGGEQFF.